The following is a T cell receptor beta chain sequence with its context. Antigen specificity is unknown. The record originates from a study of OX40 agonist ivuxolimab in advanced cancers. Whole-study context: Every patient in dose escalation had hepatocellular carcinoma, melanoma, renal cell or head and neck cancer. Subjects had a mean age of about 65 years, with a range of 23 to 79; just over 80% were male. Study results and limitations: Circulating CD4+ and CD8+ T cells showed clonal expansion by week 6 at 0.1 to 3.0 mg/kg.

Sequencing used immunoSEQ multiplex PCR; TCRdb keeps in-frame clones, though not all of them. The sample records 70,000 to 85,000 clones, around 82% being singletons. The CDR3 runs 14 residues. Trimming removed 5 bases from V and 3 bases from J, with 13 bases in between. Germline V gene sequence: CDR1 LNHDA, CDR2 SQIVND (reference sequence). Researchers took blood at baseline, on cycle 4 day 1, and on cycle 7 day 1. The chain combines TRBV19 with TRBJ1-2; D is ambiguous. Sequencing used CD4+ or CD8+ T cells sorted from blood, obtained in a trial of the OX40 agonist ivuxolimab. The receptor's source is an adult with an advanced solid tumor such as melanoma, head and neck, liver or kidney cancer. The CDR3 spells CASSPIRRDYGYTF. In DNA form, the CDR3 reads TGTGCCAGTAGTCCGATTCGGCGGGACTATGGCTACACCTTC.